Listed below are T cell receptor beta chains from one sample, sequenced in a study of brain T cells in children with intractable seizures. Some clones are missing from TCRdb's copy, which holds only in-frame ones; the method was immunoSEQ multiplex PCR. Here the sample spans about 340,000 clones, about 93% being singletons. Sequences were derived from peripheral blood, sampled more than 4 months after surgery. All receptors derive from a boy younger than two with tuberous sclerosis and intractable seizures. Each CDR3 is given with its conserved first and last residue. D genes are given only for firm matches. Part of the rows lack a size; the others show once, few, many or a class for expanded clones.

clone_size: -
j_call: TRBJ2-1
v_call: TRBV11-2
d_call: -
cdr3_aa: CASSLVSEDPRIAYEQFF
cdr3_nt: TGTGCCAGCAGCTTAGTATCTGAGGACCCCCGGATAGCATACGAGCAGTTCTTC

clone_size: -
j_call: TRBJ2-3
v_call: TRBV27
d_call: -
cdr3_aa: CASSADASTDTQYF
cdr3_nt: TGTGCCAGCAGTGCGGACGCAAGCACAGATACGCAGTATTTT

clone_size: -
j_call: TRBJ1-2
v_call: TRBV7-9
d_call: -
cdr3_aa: CASSPWVTANYGYTF
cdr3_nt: TGTGCCAGCAGCCCTTGGGTCACAGCCAACTATGGCTACACCTTC

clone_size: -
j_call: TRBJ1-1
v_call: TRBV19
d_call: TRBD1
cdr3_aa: CASSMQGATEAFF
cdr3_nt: TGTGCCAGTAGTATGCAGGGGGCCACTGAAGCTTTCTTT

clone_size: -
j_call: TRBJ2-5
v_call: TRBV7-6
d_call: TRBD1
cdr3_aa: CASRTTGYQETQYF
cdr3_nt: TGTGCCAGCAGGACGACAGGGTACCAAGAGACCCAGTACTTC

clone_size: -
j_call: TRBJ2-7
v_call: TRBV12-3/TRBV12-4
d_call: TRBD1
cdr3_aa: CASTNRDSYEQYF
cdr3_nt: TGTGCCAGCACAAACAGGGACAGCTACGAGCAGTACTTC

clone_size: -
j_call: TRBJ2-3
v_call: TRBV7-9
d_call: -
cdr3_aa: CASSLRRQTSTDTQYF
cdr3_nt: TGTGCCAGCAGCTTAAGGAGACAAACTAGCACAGATACGCAGTATTTT

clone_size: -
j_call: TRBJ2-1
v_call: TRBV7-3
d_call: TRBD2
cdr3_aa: CASSSSRGGGSNEQFF
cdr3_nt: TGTGCCAGCAGCTCATCCCGGGGGGGCGGTTCCAATGAGCAGTTCTTC

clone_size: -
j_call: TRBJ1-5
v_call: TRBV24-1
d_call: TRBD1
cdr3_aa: CATSAGTVNQPQHF
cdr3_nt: TGTGCCACCAGTGCCGGGACAGTCAATCAGCCCCAGCATTTT

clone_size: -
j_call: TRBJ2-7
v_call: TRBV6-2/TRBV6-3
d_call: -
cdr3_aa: CASSATRSPRYEQYF
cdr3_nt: TGTGCCAGCAGCGCAACCCGGTCTCCCCGCTACGAGCAGTACTTC

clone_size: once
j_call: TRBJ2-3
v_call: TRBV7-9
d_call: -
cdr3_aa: CASTKILPSGSPLDTQYF
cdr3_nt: TGTGCCAGCACCAAAATCCTCCCCAGCGGGTCACCATTGGATACGCAGTATTTT

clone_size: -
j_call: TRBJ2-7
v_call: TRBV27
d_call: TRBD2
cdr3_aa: CASSLVGGPLGEQYF
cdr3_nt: TGTGCCAGCAGTTTAGTGGGAGGGCCTTTAGGCGAGCAGTACTTC

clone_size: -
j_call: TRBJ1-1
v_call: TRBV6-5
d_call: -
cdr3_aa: CASLQGRFRGTEAFF
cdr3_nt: TGTGCCAGCCTACAAGGAAGGTTCCGAGGCACTGAAGCTTTCTTT

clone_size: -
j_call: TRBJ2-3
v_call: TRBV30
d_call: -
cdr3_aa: CAWLHPSTDTQYF
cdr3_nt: TGTGCCTGGTTACATCCTAGCACAGATACGCAGTATTTT

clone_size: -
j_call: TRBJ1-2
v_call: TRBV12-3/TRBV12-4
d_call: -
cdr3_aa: CASSFLRMDGYTF
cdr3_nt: TGTGCCAGCAGTTTTCTCAGAATGGATGGCTACACCTTC

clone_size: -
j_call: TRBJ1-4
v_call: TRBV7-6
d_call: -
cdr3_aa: CASSLEWGANEKLFF
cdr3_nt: TGTGCCAGCAGCTTAGAGTGGGGGGCTAATGAAAAACTGTTTTTT

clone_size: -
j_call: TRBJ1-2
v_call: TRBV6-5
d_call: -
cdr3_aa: CASNLGLYGYTF
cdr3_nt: TGTGCCAGCAACCTGGGACTTTATGGCTACACCTTC